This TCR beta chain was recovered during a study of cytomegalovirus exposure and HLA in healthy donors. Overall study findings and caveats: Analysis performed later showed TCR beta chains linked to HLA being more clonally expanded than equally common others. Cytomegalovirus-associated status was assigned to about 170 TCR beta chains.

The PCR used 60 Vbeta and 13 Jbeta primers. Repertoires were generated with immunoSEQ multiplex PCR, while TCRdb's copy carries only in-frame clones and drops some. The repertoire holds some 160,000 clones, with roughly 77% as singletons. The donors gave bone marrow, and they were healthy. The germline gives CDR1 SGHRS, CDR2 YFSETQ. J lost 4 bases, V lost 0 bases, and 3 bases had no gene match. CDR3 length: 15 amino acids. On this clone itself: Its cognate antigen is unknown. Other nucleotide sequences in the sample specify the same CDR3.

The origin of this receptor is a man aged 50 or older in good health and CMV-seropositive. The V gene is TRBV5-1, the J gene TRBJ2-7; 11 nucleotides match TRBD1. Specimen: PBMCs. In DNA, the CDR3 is TGCGCCAGCAGCTTGGCCGGGACAGGGGGGTACGAGCAGTACTTC. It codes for CASSLAGTGGYEQYF.